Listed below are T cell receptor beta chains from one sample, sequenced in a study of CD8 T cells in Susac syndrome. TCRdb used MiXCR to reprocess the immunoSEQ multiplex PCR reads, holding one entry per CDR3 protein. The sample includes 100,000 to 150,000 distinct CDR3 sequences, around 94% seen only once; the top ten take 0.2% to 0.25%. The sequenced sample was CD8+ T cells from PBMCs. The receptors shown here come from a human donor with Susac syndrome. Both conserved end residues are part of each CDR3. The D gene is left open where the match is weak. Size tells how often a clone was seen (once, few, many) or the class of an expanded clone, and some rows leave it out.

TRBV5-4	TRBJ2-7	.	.	TGTGCCAGCAGCTCCAGGGGCCACTCCTACGAGCAGTACTTC	CASSSRGHSYEQYF
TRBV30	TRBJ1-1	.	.	TGTGCCTGGGCCCCAACAAGGACATTTACCCGACGGTGGGCTTTCTTT	CAWAPTRTFTRRWAFF
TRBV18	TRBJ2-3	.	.	TGTGCCAGCTCACCACCGGCAGTCCCTTACACAGATACGCAGTATTTT	CASSPPAVPYTDTQYF
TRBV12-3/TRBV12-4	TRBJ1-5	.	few	TGTGCCAGCAGTTGGGGGGACAGCAATCAGCCCCAGCATTTT	CASSWGDSNQPQHF
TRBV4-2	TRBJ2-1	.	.	TGTGCCAGCAGCCAAGGATCCGGTTCTGAGCAGTTCTTC	CASSQGSGSEQFF
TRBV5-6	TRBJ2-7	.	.	TGTGCCAGCAGCTTCACATCGCACGAGCAGTACTTC	CASSFTSHEQYF
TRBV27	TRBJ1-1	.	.	TGTGCCAGCAGTTTACAGAGGTGGACTGAAGCTTTCTTT	CASSLQRWTEAFF
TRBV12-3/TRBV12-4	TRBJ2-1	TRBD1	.	TGTGCCAGCAGTCCGGACAGGCATGAGCAGTTCTTC	CASSPDRHEQFF
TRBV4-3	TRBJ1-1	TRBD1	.	TGCGCCAGCAGCTACTGGACAGGGAACACTGAAGCTTTCTTT	CASSYWTGNTEAFF
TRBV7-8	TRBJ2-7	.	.	TGTGCCAGCACCCCCCATCCGGGGACCACCTACGAGCAGTACTTC	CASTPHPGTTYEQYF
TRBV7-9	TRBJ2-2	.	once	TGTGCCAGCAGCTTATTACCGGGGCCCGGGGAGCTGTTTTTT	CASSLLPGPGELFF
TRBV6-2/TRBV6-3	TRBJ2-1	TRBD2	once	TGTGCCAGCAGTAACAGGACTAGCGGGAGTGGATACAATGAGCAGTTCTTC	CASSNRTSGSGYNEQFF
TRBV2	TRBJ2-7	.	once	TGTGCCAGCAGTGAAGCGCAGAAAGAGCAGTACTTC	CASSEAQKEQYF
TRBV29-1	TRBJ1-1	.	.	TGCAGCCGCCCCCCTGACACTGAAGCTTTCTTT	CSRPPDTEAFF
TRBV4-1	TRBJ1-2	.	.	TGCGCCAGCAGCCAAGATACGCGGGGTACCTATGGCTACACCTTC	CASSQDTRGTYGYTF
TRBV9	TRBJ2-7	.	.	TGTGCCAGCAGCGCCGGGACACGGGCCTACGAGCAGTACTTC	CASSAGTRAYEQYF
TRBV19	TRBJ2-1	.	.	TGTGCCAGTAAGCCCCAAGTGGCCAGCAACAATGAGCAGTTCTTC	CASKPQVASNNEQFF
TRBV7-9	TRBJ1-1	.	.	TGTGCCAGCAGCTTACTTCGCACTGAAGCTTTCTTT	CASSLLRTEAFF
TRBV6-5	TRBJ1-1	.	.	TGTGCCAGCACCTTCGACAGAGAAGCTTTCTTT	CASTFDREAFF
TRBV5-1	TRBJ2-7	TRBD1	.	TGCGCCAGCAGCACGGGACAGGGAAGCTCCTACGAGCAGTACTTC	CASSTGQGSSYEQYF
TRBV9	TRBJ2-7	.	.	TGTGCCAGCAGCGCGGGCGGGGCCGACTCCTACGAGCAGTACTTC	CASSAGGADSYEQYF
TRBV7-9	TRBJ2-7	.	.	TGTGCCAGCAGCCACGAAGGACGGGCCTACGAGCAGTACTTC	CASSHEGRAYEQYF
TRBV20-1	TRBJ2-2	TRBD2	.	TGCAGTGCCCTTGGACTAGCGGGAGGAAGGGAGCTGTTTTTT	CSALGLAGGRELFF
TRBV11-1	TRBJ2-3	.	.	TGTGCCAGCAGCTTAGCGACTCAGGGGAGGGATACGCAGTATTTT	CASSLATQGRDTQYF
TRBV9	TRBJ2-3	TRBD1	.	TGTGCCAGCAGCGATAGGACAGGGTATCGGGCAGATACGCAGTATTTT	CASSDRTGYRADTQYF
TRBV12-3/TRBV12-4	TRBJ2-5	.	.	TGTGCCAGCAGTTTTGGAGTCCGGGAGACCCAGTACTTC	CASSFGVRETQYF
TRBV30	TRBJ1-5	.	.	TGTGCCTGGGCATCTTCCTCCACCAATCAGCCCCAGCATTTT	CAWASSSTNQPQHF
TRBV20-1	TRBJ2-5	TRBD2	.	TGCAGTGCTAGATCCTACGGGGGGGGCCGGGAGACCCAGTACTTC	CSARSYGGGRETQYF
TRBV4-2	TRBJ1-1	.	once	TGTGCCAGCAGCCAAGATATGGCAGAAAACACTGAAGCTTTCTTT	CASSQDMAENTEAFF
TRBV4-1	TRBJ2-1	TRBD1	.	TGCGCCAGCAGCCTGGACAGGAGCTCCTACAATGAGCAGTTCTTC	CASSLDRSSYNEQFF
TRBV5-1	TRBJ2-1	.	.	TGCGCCAGCAGCCATACTCCCCACGTTCCCTCCTACAATGAGCAGTTCTTC	CASSHTPHVPSYNEQFF
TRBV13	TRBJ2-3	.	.	TGTGCCAGCAGCCCCAGAGGGGGGGGGCTCGAAGATACGCAGTATTTT	CASSPRGGGLEDTQYF
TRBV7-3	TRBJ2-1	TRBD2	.	TGTGCCAGCAGCTCCCAAGCGGGGAGCTCCTACAATGAGCAGTTCTTC	CASSSQAGSSYNEQFF
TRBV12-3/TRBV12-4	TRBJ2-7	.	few	TGTGCCAGCAGTTTAGGACGGTACGAGCAGTACTTC	CASSLGRYEQYF
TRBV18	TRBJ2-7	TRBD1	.	TGTGCCAGCTCACCACCGTCCGGACAGGGGGCCTACGAGCAGTACTTC	CASSPPSGQGAYEQYF
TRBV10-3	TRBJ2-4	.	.	TGTGCCATCAGTGAGGTGCAAAACTCTCAAAACATTCAGTACTTC	CAISEVQNSQNIQYF
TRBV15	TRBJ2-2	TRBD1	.	TGTGCCACCAGCAGAGACTCTGGGACAGCTGGGGAGCTGTTTTTT	CATSRDSGTAGELFF
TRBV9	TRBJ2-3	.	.	TGTGCCAGCAGCTTAGGGGCAACTACAGATACGCAGTATTTT	CASSLGATTDTQYF
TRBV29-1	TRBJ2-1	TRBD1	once	TGCAGCGTTGCGAGTCAGGGGGTTAATGAGCAGTTCTTC	CSVASQGVNEQFF
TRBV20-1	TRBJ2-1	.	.	TGCAGTGCCTCCGGGGGGCGCGGCAATGAGCAGTTCTTC	CSASGGRGNEQFF
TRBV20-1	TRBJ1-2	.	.	TGCAGTGCTAGGGTCCCCTTTGGACTGGATGGCTACACCTTC	CSARVPFGLDGYTF
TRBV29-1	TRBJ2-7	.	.	TGCAGCGACCCCTGGGGGGGCGAAAACTCCTACGAGCAGTACTTC	CSDPWGGENSYEQYF
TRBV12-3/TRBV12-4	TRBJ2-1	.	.	TGTGCCAGCAGCCGGGACCCCTTGGGTGGTGAGCAGTTCTTC	CASSRDPLGGEQFF
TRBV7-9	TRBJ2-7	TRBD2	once	TGTGCCAGCAGCCCCCGGACTAGCGGGAGCTTCTACGAGCAGTACTTC	CASSPRTSGSFYEQYF
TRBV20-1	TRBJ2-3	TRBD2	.	TGCAGTGCTAGAGATTTGGGGGCAGGACTAGCGGGGGAAAGCACAGATACGCAGTATTTT	CSARDLGAGLAGESTDTQYF
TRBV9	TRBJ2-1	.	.	TGTGCCAGCAGCGTAGAAGGGGTCAATGAGCAGTTCTTC	CASSVEGVNEQFF
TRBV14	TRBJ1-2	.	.	TGTGCCAGCAGCCAACCCGGACCTACGGAGTATGGCTACACCTTC	CASSQPGPTEYGYTF
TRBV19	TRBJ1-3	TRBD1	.	TGTGCCAGTGGGACAGGCGACTCTGGAAACACCATATATTTT	CASGTGDSGNTIYF
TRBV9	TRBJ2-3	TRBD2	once	TGTGCCAGCAGGCGATCCGGGGGGGGCACAGATACGCAGTATTTT	CASRRSGGGTDTQYF
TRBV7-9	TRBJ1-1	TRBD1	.	TGTGCCAGCAGCTTGGGACAGGGGCCGTTTCTGAACACTGAAGCTTTCTTT	CASSLGQGPFLNTEAFF
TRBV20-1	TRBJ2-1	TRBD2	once	TGCAGTGCTAGAGATTTGTCTAGCGGAAACAATGAGCAGTTCTTC	CSARDLSSGNNEQFF
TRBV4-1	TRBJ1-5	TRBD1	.	TGCGCCAGCAGCCCGCGGGACAGGGGGGATCAGCCCCAGCATTTT	CASSPRDRGDQPQHF
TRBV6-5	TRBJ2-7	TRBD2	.	TGTGCCAGCAACAACGGGCGGGAGGATTACGAGCAGTACTTC	CASNNGREDYEQYF
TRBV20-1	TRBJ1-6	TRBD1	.	TGCAGTGCAAACGGACAGGATGATTCACCCCTCCACTTT	CSANGQDDSPLHF
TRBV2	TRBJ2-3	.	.	TGTGCCAGCAGTGCACCGGCTAGCACAGATACGCAGTATTTT	CASSAPASTDTQYF
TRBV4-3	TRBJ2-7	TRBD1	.	TGCGCCAGCAGCCAGGGGACAGGGGAATCCTACGAGCAGTACTTC	CASSQGTGESYEQYF
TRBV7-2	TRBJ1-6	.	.	TGTGCCAGCAGCTTACATCTCGCCGGTTCACCCCTCCACTTT	CASSLHLAGSPLHF
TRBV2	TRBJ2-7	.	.	TGTGCCAGCAGTGAATGGCGTGGCTCCTACGAGCAGTACTTC	CASSEWRGSYEQYF
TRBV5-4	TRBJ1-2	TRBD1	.	TGTGCCAGCAGCGACGGGGGGACAGGGGTTAACTATGGCTACACCTTC	CASSDGGTGVNYGYTF
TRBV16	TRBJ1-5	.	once	TGTGCCAGCAGCCAATTTAAGTTTCAGCCCCAGCATTTT	CASSQFKFQPQHF